This record covers a single TCR beta chain. The data belong to a study of blood T cell repertoires in COVID-19. In the study overall: Sites in the United States, Italy and Spain provided acute and convalescent COVID-19 samples. T cells, B-cell-depleted T cells, or PBMCs supplied cDNA or gDNA.

The CDR3 is made up of 13 amino acids. Germline CDR1 is MNHEY and CDR2 is SMNVEV (reference sequence). V was clipped by 11 bases and J by 4 bases; unmatched bases: 9. Sequencing used immunoSEQ multiplex PCR; TCRdb keeps in-frame clones, though not all of them. The sample includes over 150,000 clones, around 80% of them seen just once. Sequenced input: peripheral blood. The chain uses TRBV27 and TRBJ2-3; 7 bases map to TRBD2. The clonotype originates from a woman aged 50 to 60 with acute or convalescent COVID-19. DNA for the CDR3: TGTGCCTCCCGCGGGAGTGTCGCAGATACGCAGTATTTT. Protein product: CASRGSVADTQYF.